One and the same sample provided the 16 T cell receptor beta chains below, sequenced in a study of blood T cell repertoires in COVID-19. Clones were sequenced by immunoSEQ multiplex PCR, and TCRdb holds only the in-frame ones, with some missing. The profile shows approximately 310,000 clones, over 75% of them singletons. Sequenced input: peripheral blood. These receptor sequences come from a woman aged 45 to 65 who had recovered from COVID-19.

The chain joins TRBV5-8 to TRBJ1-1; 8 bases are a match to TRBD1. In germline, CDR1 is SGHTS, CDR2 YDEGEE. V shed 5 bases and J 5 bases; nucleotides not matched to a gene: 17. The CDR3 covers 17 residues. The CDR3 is CASRMWTGRDVRTEAFF. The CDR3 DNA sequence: TGTGCCAGCAGGATGTGGACAGGGAGGGATGTGCGGACTGAAGCTTTCTTT.

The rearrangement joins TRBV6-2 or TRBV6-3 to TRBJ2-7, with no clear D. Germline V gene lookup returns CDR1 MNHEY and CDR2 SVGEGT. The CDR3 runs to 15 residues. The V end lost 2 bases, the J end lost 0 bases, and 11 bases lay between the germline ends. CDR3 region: CASSYGSWASYEQYF. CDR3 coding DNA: TGTGCCAGCAGTTACGGTTCGTGGGCCTCCTACGAGCAGTACTTC.

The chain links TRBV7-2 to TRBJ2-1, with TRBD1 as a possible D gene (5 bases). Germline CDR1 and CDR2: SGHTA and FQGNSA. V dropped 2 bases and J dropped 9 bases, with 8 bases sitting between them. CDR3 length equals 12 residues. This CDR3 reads CASSLQGGEQFF. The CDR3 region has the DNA TGTGCCAGCAGCTTACAGGGCGGTGAGCAGTTCTTC.

This chain's CDR3 is CASRWASGANVLTF. The CDR3 bases are TGTGCCAGCAGGTGGGCCTCTGGGGCCAACGTCCTGACTTTC. J is TRBJ2-6 and V is TRBV27; D is unclear. Germline values: CDR1 MNHEY, CDR2 SMNVEV (reference sequence). The CDR3 runs 14 residues. V was shortened by 6 bases and J by 0 bases, with 6 bases between the two germline ends.

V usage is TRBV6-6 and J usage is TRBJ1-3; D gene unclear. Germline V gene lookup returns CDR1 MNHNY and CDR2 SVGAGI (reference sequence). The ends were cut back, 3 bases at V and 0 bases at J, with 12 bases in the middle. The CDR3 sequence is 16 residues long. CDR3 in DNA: TGTGCCAGCAGTTATTTTAGCGAGCACTCTGGAAACACCATATATTTT. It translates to CASSYFSEHSGNTIYF.

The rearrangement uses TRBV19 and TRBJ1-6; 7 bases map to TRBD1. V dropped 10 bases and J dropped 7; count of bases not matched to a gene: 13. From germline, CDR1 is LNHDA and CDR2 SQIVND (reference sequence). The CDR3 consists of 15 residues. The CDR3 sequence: CATQSGQSLNSPLHF. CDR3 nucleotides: TGTGCCACTCAATCGGGACAGTCCTTGAATTCACCCCTCCACTTT.

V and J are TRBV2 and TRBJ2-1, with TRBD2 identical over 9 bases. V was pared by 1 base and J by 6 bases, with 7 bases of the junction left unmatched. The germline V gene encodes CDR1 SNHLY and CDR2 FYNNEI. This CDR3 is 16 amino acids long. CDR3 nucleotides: TGTGCCAGCAGTGAAGATTTAGCGGGAGTCAGCAATGAGCAGTTCTTC. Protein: CASSEDLAGVSNEQFF.

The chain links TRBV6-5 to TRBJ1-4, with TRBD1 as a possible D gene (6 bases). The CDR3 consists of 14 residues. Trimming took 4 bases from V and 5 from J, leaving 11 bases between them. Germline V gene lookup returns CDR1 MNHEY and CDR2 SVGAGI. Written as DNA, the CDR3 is TGTGCCAGCAGTTGGACAGACCGAAATGAAAAACTGTTTTTT. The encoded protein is CASSWTDRNEKLFF.

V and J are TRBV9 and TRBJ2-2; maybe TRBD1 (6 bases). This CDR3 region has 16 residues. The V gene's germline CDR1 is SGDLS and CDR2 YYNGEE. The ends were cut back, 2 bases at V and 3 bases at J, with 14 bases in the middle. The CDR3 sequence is CASSVHPQGDTGELFF. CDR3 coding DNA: TGTGCCAGCAGCGTTCATCCACAGGGAGACACCGGGGAGCTGTTTTTT.

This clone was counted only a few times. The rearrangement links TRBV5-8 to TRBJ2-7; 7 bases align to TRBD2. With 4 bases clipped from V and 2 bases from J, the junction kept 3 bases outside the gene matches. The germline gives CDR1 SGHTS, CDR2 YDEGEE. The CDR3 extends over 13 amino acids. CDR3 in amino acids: CASSGEGPYEQYF. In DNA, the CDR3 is TGTGCCAGCAGCGGGGAGGGGCCCTACGAGCAGTACTTC.

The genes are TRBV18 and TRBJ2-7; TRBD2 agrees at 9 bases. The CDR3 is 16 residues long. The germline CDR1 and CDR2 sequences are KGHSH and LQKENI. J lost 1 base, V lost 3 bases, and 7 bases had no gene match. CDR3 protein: CASSPPTLAGSYEQYF. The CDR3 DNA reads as TGTGCCAGCTCACCCCCTACCCTAGCGGGGTCCTACGAGCAGTACTTC.

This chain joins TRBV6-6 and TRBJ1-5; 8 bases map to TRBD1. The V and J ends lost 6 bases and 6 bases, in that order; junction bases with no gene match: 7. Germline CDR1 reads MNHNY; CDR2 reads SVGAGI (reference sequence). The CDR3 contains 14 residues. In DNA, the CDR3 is TGTGCCAGCAGCCTACAGGGGGTGGGTCAGCCCCAGCATTTT. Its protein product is CASSLQGVGQPQHF.

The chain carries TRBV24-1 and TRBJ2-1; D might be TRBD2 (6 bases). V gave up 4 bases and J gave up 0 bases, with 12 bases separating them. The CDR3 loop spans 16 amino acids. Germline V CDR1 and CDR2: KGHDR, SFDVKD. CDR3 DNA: TGTGCCACCAGTGACCCTCAAGCGGGCTCCTACAATGAGCAGTTCTTC. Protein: CATSDPQAGSYNEQFF.

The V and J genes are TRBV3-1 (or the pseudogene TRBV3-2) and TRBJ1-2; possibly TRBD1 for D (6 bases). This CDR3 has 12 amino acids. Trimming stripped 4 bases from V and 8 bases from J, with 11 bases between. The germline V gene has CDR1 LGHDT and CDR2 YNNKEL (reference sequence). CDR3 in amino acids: CASSLQGRGYTF. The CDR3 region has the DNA TGTGCCAGCAGCCTACAGGGTCGAGGCTACACCTTC.

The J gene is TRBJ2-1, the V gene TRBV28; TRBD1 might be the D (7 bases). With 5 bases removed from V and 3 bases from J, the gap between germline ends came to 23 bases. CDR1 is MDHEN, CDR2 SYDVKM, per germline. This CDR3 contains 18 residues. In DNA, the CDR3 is TGTGCCAGCAGTCGCGGAACAGGGGACCCAGCGGGCTACAATGAGCAGTTCTTC. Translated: CASSRGTGDPAGYNEQFF.

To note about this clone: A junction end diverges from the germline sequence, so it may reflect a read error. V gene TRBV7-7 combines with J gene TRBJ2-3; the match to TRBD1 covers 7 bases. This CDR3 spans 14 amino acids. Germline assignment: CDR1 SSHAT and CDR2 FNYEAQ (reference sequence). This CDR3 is CASSRGQITDTQYF. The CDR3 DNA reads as TGTGCTAGCAGTCGGGGACAGATAACAGATACGCAGTATTTT.